This is a list of T cell receptor beta chains from one sample in a study of blood T cell repertoires in COVID-19. Generated by immunoSEQ multiplex PCR, the TCRdb table keeps only in-frame clones and is missing some. This sample yields 250,000 to 350,000 clones, of which about 80% are seen a single time; 15% to 17% belongs to the top ten. Sequenced material: peripheral blood. These receptors were obtained from a person aged 65 to 85 with COVID-19, enrolled during active disease. Each CDR3 is given without its conserved first and last residue. The D gene is left open where the match is weak. Expanded clones get a size class; other rows say once, few or many, or leave the size out.

d_call,cdr3_length,clone_size,v_call,j_call,cdr3_aa
TRBD1,12,-,TRBV29-1,TRBJ1-1,SAEGQGLNTEAF
TRBD1,13,-,TRBV6-1,TRBJ2-2,ASSEPGQYTGELF
TRBD2,13,-,TRBV3-1/TRBV3-2,TRBJ2-5,ASSQRLAGTETQY
TRBD2,13,-,TRBV18,TRBJ2-1,ASSPGTRAYNEQF
-,14,few,TRBV9,TRBJ2-2,ASSPTLVGVAGELF
TRBD1,14,-,TRBV4-2,TRBJ1-3,ASSQADRGYRNTIY
TRBD1,12,-,TRBV6-5,TRBJ2-7,ASMGQWGSYEQY
-,11,-,TRBV6-2/TRBV6-3,TRBJ1-2,ASSLNPRSGYT
-,13,few,TRBV11-2,TRBJ2-7,ASSWVTGFSYEQY
-,12,-,TRBV9,TRBJ2-7,ASSPPGASYEQY
-,11,-,TRBV9,TRBJ2-2,ASSVSGTGELF
-,12,-,TRBV18,TRBJ2-2,ASSASGDTGELF
-,12,-,TRBV6-2/TRBV6-3,TRBJ1-1,ASSYSQVNTEAF
TRBD1,10,-,TRBV7-2,TRBJ1-2,ASSRTGDGYT
-,13,-,TRBV11-3,TRBJ2-3,ASSFGPGSTDTQY
TRBD2,13,-,TRBV7-6,TRBJ2-2,ASSRGLAGTGELF
-,13,-,TRBV5-1,TRBJ1-1,ASSLEIRLNTEAF
TRBD2,13,-,TRBV7-9,TRBJ2-2,ASSRLAGETGELF
-,12,-,TRBV11-3,TRBJ2-2,ASSPGPNTGELF
TRBD2,16,-,TRBV7-8,TRBJ2-6,ASSLTGLASSGANVLT
TRBD1,15,-,TRBV27,TRBJ2-7,ASSYLAGKQGADEQY
-,15,-,TRBV15,TRBJ2-2,ATSTGVTGVNTGELF
TRBD2,15,-,TRBV5-5,TRBJ2-5,ASSLAPAGVLQETQY
TRBD1,14,-,TRBV5-1,TRBJ2-1,ASSSTRTGTYNEQF
TRBD1,13,-,TRBV7-2,TRBJ1-5,ASSSSGQGREPQH
TRBD1,11,-,TRBV5-1,TRBJ1-6,ASSSGQASPLH
TRBD1,13,-,TRBV7-2,TRBJ1-6,ASSIVDRANSPLH
-,10,-,TRBV2,TRBJ1-2,ASNLGTGGYT